These T cell receptor beta chains were read from a single sample in a study of Ad26.COV2.S vaccination and SARS-CoV-2 variants. Clones were read by immunoSEQ multiplex PCR, and TCRdb kept only the in-frame ones, dropping some. The sample holds fewer than 500,000 clones, around 91% seen once. Sequenced here: peripheral blood, sampled in a trial of Ad26.COV2.S vaccine versus placebo. The source is a person aged 18-65 years who received the Ad26.COV2.S COVID-19 vaccine or a placebo. CDR3s include the opening cysteine and the closing phenylalanine or tryptophan. D genes are given only for firm matches. Not all rows give a size; the values are once, few, many and, for expanded clones, a class.

v_call: TRBV7-2; cdr3_length: 14; d_call: NA; clone_size: NA; j_call: TRBJ2-5; cdr3_nt: TGTGCCAGCAGCCCTTCCTGGGGCGCGGAGACCCAGTACTTC; cdr3_aa: CASSPSWGAETQYF
v_call: TRBV9; cdr3_length: 14; d_call: NA; clone_size: NA; j_call: TRBJ2-2; cdr3_nt: TGTGCCAGCAGAGGCGGAACGAACACCGGGGAGCTGTTTTTT; cdr3_aa: CASRGGTNTGELFF
v_call: TRBV5-4; cdr3_length: 16; d_call: TRBD1; clone_size: NA; j_call: TRBJ1-2; cdr3_nt: TGTGCCAGCAGCCGAGCTGGGCAGGGGGCTGTCTATGGCTACACCTTC; cdr3_aa: CASSRAGQGAVYGYTF
v_call: TRBV9; cdr3_length: 16; d_call: NA; clone_size: NA; j_call: TRBJ2-6; cdr3_nt: TGTGCCAGCAGTTTAAATTGGAGGGCTGGGGCCAACGTCCTGACTTTC; cdr3_aa: CASSLNWRAGANVLTF
v_call: TRBV9; cdr3_length: 17; d_call: TRBD1; clone_size: NA; j_call: TRBJ2-6; cdr3_nt: TGTGCCAGCAGCGTAGGGGCAGGGGGTACTGGGGCCAACGTCCTGACTTTC; cdr3_aa: CASSVGAGGTGANVLTF
v_call: TRBV4-2; cdr3_length: 15; d_call: TRBD1; clone_size: NA; j_call: TRBJ2-7; cdr3_nt: TGTGCCAGCAGCCAAGAAAGGGGGCTTCCCTACGAGCAGTACTTC; cdr3_aa: CASSQERGLPYEQYF
v_call: TRBV5-1; cdr3_length: 14; d_call: TRBD1; clone_size: NA; j_call: TRBJ1-4; cdr3_nt: TGCGCCAGCAGGTCCGGGACAGGGAATGAAAAACTGTTTTTT; cdr3_aa: CASRSGTGNEKLFF
v_call: TRBV28; cdr3_length: 15; d_call: TRBD2; clone_size: NA; j_call: TRBJ2-1; cdr3_nt: TGTGCCAGCAGTGGGACTAGCGGAGTTTACAATGAGCAGTTCTTC; cdr3_aa: CASSGTSGVYNEQFF
v_call: TRBV7-6; cdr3_length: 15; d_call: NA; clone_size: NA; j_call: TRBJ1-4; cdr3_nt: TGTGCCAGCAGCTTAGCTCAGGCAGGGGCCGAAAAACTGTTTTTT; cdr3_aa: CASSLAQAGAEKLFF
v_call: TRBV7-3; cdr3_length: 16; d_call: TRBD2; clone_size: NA; j_call: TRBJ2-1; cdr3_nt: TGTGCCAGCAGCCTTAGCGGGGCGAGCTCCTACAATGAGCAGTTCTTC; cdr3_aa: CASSLSGASSYNEQFF
v_call: TRBV19; cdr3_length: 15; d_call: NA; clone_size: NA; j_call: TRBJ1-5; cdr3_nt: TGTGCCAGTCAACAGGGCTCCCTGTTTTATCAGCCCCAGCATTTT; cdr3_aa: CASQQGSLFYQPQHF
v_call: TRBV6-2/TRBV6-3; cdr3_length: 18; d_call: TRBD1; clone_size: NA; j_call: TRBJ1-4; cdr3_nt: TGTGCCAGCAGTTACGACAGGGACAGGCGCCCAACTAATGAAAAACTGTTTTTT; cdr3_aa: CASSYDRDRRPTNEKLFF
v_call: TRBV12-3/TRBV12-4; cdr3_length: 12; d_call: NA; clone_size: once; j_call: TRBJ2-7; cdr3_nt: TGTGCCAGCAGTCGCTTCGCCGACGAGCAGTACTTC; cdr3_aa: CASSRFADEQYF
v_call: TRBV5-4; cdr3_length: 14; d_call: NA; clone_size: NA; j_call: TRBJ2-7; cdr3_nt: TGTGCCAGCAGCTTGGATCAGAGCTCCTACGAGCAGTACTTC; cdr3_aa: CASSLDQSSYEQYF
v_call: TRBV7-9; cdr3_length: 15; d_call: TRBD2; clone_size: NA; j_call: TRBJ2-1; cdr3_nt: TGTGCCAGCAGCGTACTAGCGGGAGGGCCCGATGAGCAGTTCTTC; cdr3_aa: CASSVLAGGPDEQFF
v_call: TRBV11-2; cdr3_length: 16; d_call: TRBD1; clone_size: NA; j_call: TRBJ1-2; cdr3_nt: TGTGCCAGCAGCTTAGCCACAGGGGCTGCCGAGTATGGCTACACCTTC; cdr3_aa: CASSLATGAAEYGYTF
v_call: TRBV6-6; cdr3_length: 13; d_call: NA; clone_size: few; j_call: TRBJ1-1; cdr3_nt: TGTGCCAGCAGTCGGACAAGTAACACTGAAGCTTTCTTT; cdr3_aa: CASSRTSNTEAFF
v_call: TRBV28; cdr3_length: 15; d_call: NA; clone_size: NA; j_call: TRBJ2-3; cdr3_nt: TGTGCCAGCAGTTCTAATGGGGCTTGGACAGATACGCAGTATTTT; cdr3_aa: CASSSNGAWTDTQYF
v_call: TRBV28; cdr3_length: 12; d_call: NA; clone_size: NA; j_call: TRBJ2-1; cdr3_nt: TGTGCCAGCAGTCCTCCCGCCGGTGAGCAGTTCTTC; cdr3_aa: CASSPPAGEQFF
v_call: TRBV27; cdr3_length: 13; d_call: NA; clone_size: NA; j_call: TRBJ2-3; cdr3_nt: TGTGCCAGCAGTCGTGCCGTGGGAGATACGCAGTATTTT; cdr3_aa: CASSRAVGDTQYF
v_call: TRBV29-1; cdr3_length: 15; d_call: NA; clone_size: NA; j_call: TRBJ2-1; cdr3_nt: TGCAGCGTTGTGCTAAGGCGGGGTTCCTACAATGAGCAGTTCTTC; cdr3_aa: CSVVLRRGSYNEQFF
v_call: TRBV5-1; cdr3_length: 16; d_call: NA; clone_size: NA; j_call: TRBJ2-1; cdr3_nt: TGCGCCAGCAGCTCCCGGCAGGGGGGGCCCTACAATGAGCAGTTCTTC; cdr3_aa: CASSSRQGGPYNEQFF
v_call: TRBV5-1; cdr3_length: 15; d_call: NA; clone_size: NA; j_call: TRBJ1-4; cdr3_nt: TGCGCCAGCAGCTCGTCCCCGGGGGCGGGGGAAAAACTGTTTTTT; cdr3_aa: CASSSSPGAGEKLFF
v_call: TRBV7-9; cdr3_length: 13; d_call: NA; clone_size: NA; j_call: TRBJ1-5; cdr3_nt: TGTGCCAGCAGCTTAGAAGGGTCTCAGCCCCAGCATTTT; cdr3_aa: CASSLEGSQPQHF
v_call: TRBV7-3; cdr3_length: 14; d_call: TRBD2; clone_size: NA; j_call: TRBJ2-5; cdr3_nt: TGTGCCAGCAGCCCAGCGGGAAGCCAAGAGACCCAGTACTTC; cdr3_aa: CASSPAGSQETQYF
v_call: TRBV3-1/TRBV3-2; cdr3_length: 15; d_call: NA; clone_size: NA; j_call: TRBJ2-5; cdr3_nt: TGTGCCAGCAGCCAATCCGGGACGGACCAAGAGACCCAGTACTTC; cdr3_aa: CASSQSGTDQETQYF
v_call: TRBV4-2; cdr3_length: 14; d_call: NA; clone_size: NA; j_call: TRBJ1-1; cdr3_nt: TGTGCCAGCAGCCAGGTCGGGTTGTACACTGAAGCTTTCTTT; cdr3_aa: CASSQVGLYTEAFF
v_call: TRBV3-1/TRBV3-2; cdr3_length: 13; d_call: TRBD1; clone_size: NA; j_call: TRBJ2-3; cdr3_nt: TGTGCCAGCAGCCGGACAGGGTTGGATACGCAGTATTTT; cdr3_aa: CASSRTGLDTQYF
v_call: TRBV2; cdr3_length: 14; d_call: NA; clone_size: NA; j_call: TRBJ1-1; cdr3_nt: TGTGCCAGCAAGTCCTCAGGGGAGTACACTGAAGCTTTCTTT; cdr3_aa: CASKSSGEYTEAFF
v_call: TRBV7-3; cdr3_length: 15; d_call: TRBD2; clone_size: NA; j_call: TRBJ2-5; cdr3_nt: TGTGCCAGCAGCTTAACGGGAGGGCCGAGAGAGACCCAGTACTTC; cdr3_aa: CASSLTGGPRETQYF
v_call: TRBV28; cdr3_length: 11; d_call: NA; clone_size: NA; j_call: TRBJ1-1; cdr3_nt: TGTGCCAGCAGCTCCGACACTGAAGCTTTCTTT; cdr3_aa: CASSSDTEAFF
v_call: TRBV25-1; cdr3_length: 14; d_call: TRBD1; clone_size: NA; j_call: TRBJ2-5; cdr3_nt: TGTGCCAGCAGTGCAACAGGGGTTAGGGAGACCCAGTACTTC; cdr3_aa: CASSATGVRETQYF
v_call: TRBV4-1; cdr3_length: 16; d_call: NA; clone_size: NA; j_call: TRBJ2-1; cdr3_nt: TGCGCCAGCAGCCAAAGACCCTTGGGGTCCTACAATGAGCAGTTCTTC; cdr3_aa: CASSQRPLGSYNEQFF
v_call: TRBV5-4; cdr3_length: 15; d_call: TRBD1; clone_size: NA; j_call: TRBJ2-5; cdr3_nt: TGTGCCAGCAGCGCGGACAGGGCGCGGGAAGAGACCCAGTACTTC; cdr3_aa: CASSADRAREETQYF
v_call: TRBV4-2; cdr3_length: 22; d_call: NA; clone_size: NA; j_call: TRBJ2-7; cdr3_nt: TGTGCCAGCAGCCAAGATTCCCTTAAGCGGTTTGGGGTTATCGGAGTCTCCTACGAGCAGTACTTC; cdr3_aa: CASSQDSLKRFGVIGVSYEQYF
v_call: TRBV6-6; cdr3_length: 11; d_call: NA; clone_size: once; j_call: TRBJ2-4; cdr3_nt: TGTGCCAGCAGTATCCTAAACATTCAGTACTTC; cdr3_aa: CASSILNIQYF
v_call: TRBV28; cdr3_length: 17; d_call: NA; clone_size: NA; j_call: TRBJ1-5; cdr3_nt: TGTGCCAGCAGTTTTCTCCAACCCGGGGCAGGAAATCAGCCCCAGCATTTT; cdr3_aa: CASSFLQPGAGNQPQHF
v_call: TRBV5-6; cdr3_length: 14; d_call: TRBD1; clone_size: once; j_call: TRBJ2-7; cdr3_nt: TGTGCCAGCAGTCAGGCCAGGGGGTTCTACGAGCAGTACTTC; cdr3_aa: CASSQARGFYEQYF
v_call: TRBV2; cdr3_length: 15; d_call: NA; clone_size: NA; j_call: TRBJ1-5; cdr3_nt: TGTGCCAGCAGACCCGACGGGGGGGGCAATCAGCCCCAGCATTTT; cdr3_aa: CASRPDGGGNQPQHF
v_call: TRBV7-8; cdr3_length: 14; d_call: NA; clone_size: NA; j_call: TRBJ2-1; cdr3_nt: TGTGCCAGCAGCTTATCCCCTTCTGACAATGAGCAGTTCTTC; cdr3_aa: CASSLSPSDNEQFF
v_call: TRBV7-2; cdr3_length: 14; d_call: TRBD1; clone_size: few; j_call: TRBJ1-3; cdr3_nt: TGTGCCAGCAGCAGAGGGACAGACGCTTTGACCATATATTTT; cdr3_aa: CASSRGTDALTIYF
v_call: TRBV19; cdr3_length: 17; d_call: NA; clone_size: NA; j_call: TRBJ1-4; cdr3_nt: TGTGCCAGTAGTATGGGCCGGACAGCTCACCTCAATGAAAAACTGTTTTTT; cdr3_aa: CASSMGRTAHLNEKLFF
v_call: TRBV9; cdr3_length: 12; d_call: NA; clone_size: NA; j_call: TRBJ2-1; cdr3_nt: TGTGCCAGCAGCGTAGATGGTGTTGAGCAGTTCTTC; cdr3_aa: CASSVDGVEQFF
v_call: TRBV20-1; cdr3_length: 11; d_call: NA; clone_size: NA; j_call: TRBJ2-7; cdr3_nt: TGCAGTGCGATAGTAAGCCACGAGCAGTACTTC; cdr3_aa: CSAIVSHEQYF
v_call: TRBV19; cdr3_length: 14; d_call: TRBD1; clone_size: NA; j_call: TRBJ1-4; cdr3_nt: TGTGCCAGTAGGCCGACAGGGGAGGATAAAAAACTGTTTTTT; cdr3_aa: CASRPTGEDKKLFF
v_call: TRBV12-5; cdr3_length: 15; d_call: NA; clone_size: NA; j_call: TRBJ2-3; cdr3_nt: TGTGCTAGTGGTTTGGACCACGGGACGCAAGATACGCAGTATTTT; cdr3_aa: CASGLDHGTQDTQYF
v_call: TRBV14; cdr3_length: 16; d_call: NA; clone_size: once; j_call: TRBJ1-6; cdr3_nt: TGTGCCAGCAGCCAAAGGTTAGGAGGGCTCAGCTCACCCCTCCACTTT; cdr3_aa: CASSQRLGGLSSPLHF
v_call: TRBV7-2; cdr3_length: 15; d_call: NA; clone_size: NA; j_call: TRBJ1-1; cdr3_nt: TGTGCCAGCAGCTCCAGGCGGGGGGCAGGGACTGAAGCTTTCTTT; cdr3_aa: CASSSRRGAGTEAFF
v_call: TRBV7-2; cdr3_length: 16; d_call: TRBD1; clone_size: NA; j_call: TRBJ1-2; cdr3_nt: TGTGCCAGCAGCCCAAACCCCGGGACAGCCAACTATGGCTACACCTTC; cdr3_aa: CASSPNPGTANYGYTF
v_call: TRBV5-1; cdr3_length: 15; d_call: TRBD2; clone_size: NA; j_call: TRBJ2-1; cdr3_nt: TGCGCCAGCAGCTATGGGACTAGCGACTACAATGAGCAGTTCTTC; cdr3_aa: CASSYGTSDYNEQFF
v_call: TRBV7-2; cdr3_length: 16; d_call: TRBD2; clone_size: NA; j_call: TRBJ2-5; cdr3_nt: TGTGCCAGCAGCTTAGTCGGTAGCGGGAGTGCAGAGACCCAGTACTTC; cdr3_aa: CASSLVGSGSAETQYF
v_call: TRBV6-2/TRBV6-3; cdr3_length: 18; d_call: NA; clone_size: NA; j_call: TRBJ2-6; cdr3_nt: TGTGCCAGCAGTTACTCCCGGTCCTTAAGCTCTGGGGCCAACGTCCTGACTTTC; cdr3_aa: CASSYSRSLSSGANVLTF
v_call: TRBV4-1; cdr3_length: 13; d_call: NA; clone_size: NA; j_call: TRBJ2-3; cdr3_nt: TGCGCCAGCAGCCAAGTAGGTCCAGATACGCAGTATTTT; cdr3_aa: CASSQVGPDTQYF
v_call: TRBV27; cdr3_length: 15; d_call: NA; clone_size: NA; j_call: TRBJ2-7; cdr3_nt: TGTGCCAGCAGTTTTAGGGCAGGGAGAACCTACGAGCAGTACTTC; cdr3_aa: CASSFRAGRTYEQYF
v_call: TRBV9; cdr3_length: 14; d_call: NA; clone_size: few; j_call: TRBJ1-5; cdr3_nt: TGTGCCAGCAGCGTAGGGGGAATACATCAGCCCCAGCATTTT; cdr3_aa: CASSVGGIHQPQHF
v_call: TRBV28; cdr3_length: 16; d_call: TRBD1; clone_size: NA; j_call: TRBJ2-1; cdr3_nt: TGTGCCAGCAGTTTATGGGGACAGGGGAAAAGGGATGAGCAGTTCTTC; cdr3_aa: CASSLWGQGKRDEQFF
v_call: TRBV5-6; cdr3_length: 15; d_call: TRBD1; clone_size: few; j_call: TRBJ2-7; cdr3_nt: TGTGCCAGCAGCTTTCGTAGTAGGGGGCCCTACGAGCAGTACTTC; cdr3_aa: CASSFRSRGPYEQYF